These 22 T cell receptor beta chains were all obtained from the same sample, sequenced in a study of cytomegalovirus exposure and HLA in healthy donors. PCR amplification relied on 60 Vbeta primers (plus 13 Jbeta primers). Method: immunoSEQ multiplex PCR; TCRdb's copy keeps in-frame clones and lacks some. The sample holds approximately 70,000 clones, roughly 74% seen once. The sequenced sample was PBMCs. Receptors were obtained from a human donor in good health.

DNA for the CDR3: TGTGCCAGCAGTTTTCTCGGGACTAGCGGCCACGAGCAGTACTTC. Translating gives CASSFLGTSGHEQYF. V gene TRBV28 combines with J gene TRBJ2-7; 11 positions agree with TRBD2. The length of the CDR3 is 15 residues. The V gene's germline CDR1 is MDHEN and CDR2 SYDVKM. With 3 bases clipped from V and 5 bases from J, the junction kept 6 bases outside the gene matches.

The chain recombines TRBV6-1 with TRBJ1-1; D might be TRBD1 (5 bases). V was pared by 3 bases and J by 6 bases, with 11 bases between. Germline V gene sequence: CDR1 MNHNS, CDR2 SASEGT. CDR3 size: 13 residues. The CDR3, as DNA: TGTGCCAGCAGTGAGAGGGGACTCTCTGAAGCTTTCTTT. This encodes CASSERGLSEAFF.

This chain connects TRBV4-1 to TRBJ1-2; D unresolved. V lost 1 base and J lost 3, with 9 bases in between. CDR1 and CDR2 from the germline V gene are MGHRA and YSYEKL. CDR3 length: 14 amino acids. The CDR3, as DNA: TGCGCCAGCAGCCAAGCGATGGCATACTATGGCTACACCTTC. Translation: CASSQAMAYYGYTF.

This clone was seen a few times. The chain joins TRBV7-3 to TRBJ2-2, with unresolved D. This CDR3 region has 13 residues. The V gene lost 3 bases and the J gene lost 1 base, with 3 bases spanning the gap. The germline V gene encodes CDR1 SGHTA and CDR2 FQGTGA. CDR3 amino acids: CASSFMNTGELFF. The CDR3 nucleotides are TGTGCCAGCAGCTTCATGAACACCGGGGAGCTGTTTTTT.

The chain couples TRBV28 to TRBJ1-1; 7 bases align to TRBD1. Germline CDR1 and CDR2: MDHEN and SYDVKM. With V trimmed by 6 bases and J by 8 bases, 9 bases remained unmatched. The CDR3 loop spans 13 amino acids. The CDR3 DNA sequence: TGTGCCAGCAGCTCACCCGGGACAGCGGAAGCTTTCTTT. It yields the protein CASSSPGTAEAFF. Together with reference TRBV28 and TRBJ1-1, the CDR3 gives the full variable domain: DVKVTQSSRYLVKRTGEKVFLECVQDMDHENMFWYRQDPGLGLRLIYFSYDVKMKEKGDIPEGYSVSREKKERFSLILESASTNQTSMYLCASSSPGTAEAFFGQGTRLTVV.

This clone was observed a handful of times. The genes are TRBV28 and TRBJ2-5, with a tentative D call TRBD2 (6 bases). The germline V gene has CDR1 MDHEN and CDR2 SYDVKM. The CDR3 sequence is 15 residues long. Trimming removed 2 bases at V and 11 bases at J, with 21 bases between. DNA of the CDR3: TGTGCCAGCAGTTTACCCGGACCGGGCCGGAGGGAGCAGTACTTC. Protein product: CASSLPGPGRREQYF.

The chain couples TRBV6-5 to TRBJ2-5, with TRBD1 as a possible D gene (6 bases). The CDR3 has 13 residues. The V gene lost 8 bases and the J gene lost 2 bases, with 12 bases spanning the gap. The germline V gene encodes CDR1 MNHEY and CDR2 SVGAGI. The CDR3 loop is CASASGHQETQYF. CDR3 sequence (DNA): TGTGCCAGCGCTTCGGGACATCAAGAGACCCAGTACTTC.

As to this clone: Mismatch with germline at one junction end may stem from a read error. V usage is TRBV6-1 and J usage is TRBJ2-3; 7 bases match TRBD2. CDR3 length equals 11 residues. CDR1 MNHNS and CDR2 SASEGT come from the germline V gene. The CDR3 is CASSEEGTKPF. In nucleotides, the CDR3 is TGTGCCAGCAGTGAAGAGGGGACTAAGCCCTTT.

This clone was observed a single time. The rearrangement links TRBV10-3 to TRBJ2-7; D is perhaps TRBD2 (5 bases). The CDR3 consists of 12 residues. With 3 bases removed from V and 5 bases from J, the gap between germline ends came to 8 bases. Germline values: CDR1 ENHRY, CDR2 SYGVKD. In DNA form, the CDR3 reads TGTGCCATCAGTGACATGGAGGACGAGCAGTACTTC. Protein sequence: CAISDMEDEQYF.

The rearrangement uses TRBV7-9 and TRBJ1-4; possibly TRBD1 for D (6 bases). Trimming took 5 bases from V and 8 from J, leaving 15 bases between them. The V gene's germline CDR1 is SEHNR and CDR2 FQNEAQ (reference sequence). The CDR3 sequence is 14 residues long. This chain's CDR3 is CASSPPPGAEKLFF. CDR3 coding DNA: TGTGCCAGCAGCCCCCCCCCAGGGGCGGAAAAACTGTTTTTT.

The CDR3 region has the DNA TGTGCCAGCAGTTTGACGGAGACAACTAATGAAAAACTGTTTTTT. It codes for CASSLTETTNEKLFF. The gene calls are TRBV9 and TRBJ1-4; D uncertain. This CDR3 has 15 amino acids. CDR1 and CDR2 (germline): SGDLS, YYNGEE. Trimming took 5 bases from V and 0 from J, leaving 11 bases between them.

In this sample, this clone turned up a few times. The CDR3 protein is CASSLGATSSSIYEQFF. CDR3 nucleotides: TGTGCCAGCAGCTTGGGGGCGACTAGCTCGAGCATCTATGAGCAGTTCTTC. The chain uses TRBV5-5 and TRBJ2-1, with TRBD2 matching 7 bases. V lost 0 bases and J lost 8; bases outside the gene matches: 14. From germline, CDR1 is SGHKS and CDR2 YYEKEE (reference sequence). This CDR3 comprises 17 residues.

This clone was seen only a few times. The DNA of the CDR3 is TGTGCCAGCAGTGCACCCCCGACAGGGAACACTGAAGCTTTCTTT. Amino acid sequence: CASSAPPTGNTEAFF. This chain connects TRBV6-6 to TRBJ1-1; D possibly corresponds to TRBD1 (6 bases). Per the germline V gene, CDR1 is MNHNY and CDR2 is SVGAGI (reference sequence). The CDR3 spans 15 residues. Trimming left V 5 bases short and J 1 base short, with 14 bases between.

In this sample, this clone turned up a few times. The rearrangement uses TRBV30 and TRBJ1-4; 9 positions match TRBD1. V trimming: 3 bases; J trimming: 10 bases; junction bases outside the gene matches: 9. The CDR3 extends over 14 amino acids. Germline V gives CDR1 GTSNPN, CDR2 SVGIG (reference sequence). In DNA form, the CDR3 reads TGTGCCTGGAGCCTTACAGGGGGCCAACGAAAACTGTTTTTT. It encodes CAWSLTGGQRKLFF. Drawing the rest from reference TRBV30 and TRBJ1-4, the complete variable domain is SQTIHQWPATLVQPVGSPLSLECTVEGTSNPNLYWYRQAAGRGLQLLFYSVGIGQISSEVPQNLSASRPQDRQFILSSKKLLLSDSGFYLCAWSLTGGQRKLFFGSGTQLSVL.

The V call is TRBV5-8, the J call TRBJ2-7; 11 bases align to TRBD2. Losses at the gene ends were 3 bases for V and 0 bases for J; bases not matched to a gene: 2. From germline, CDR1 is SGHTS and CDR2 YDEGEE. CDR3 length: 15 amino acids. The CDR3 nucleotides are TGTGCCAGCAGCTGGACTAGCGGGCGCTCCTACGAGCAGTACTTC. Translated: CASSWTSGRSYEQYF.

This chain uses TRBV9 with TRBJ1-2; D possibly corresponds to TRBD1 (5 bases). V lost 3 bases and J 7 bases, leaving 13 bases between the germline ends. This CDR3 spans 13 amino acids. CDR1 is SGDLS, CDR2 YYNGEE, per germline. This CDR3 reads CASSGGRASGYTF. The CDR3 DNA is TGTGCCAGCAGCGGGGGCAGGGCTTCTGGCTACACCTTC.

J is TRBJ2-3 and V is TRBV12-5; 8 bases fit TRBD1. CDR1 and CDR2 (germline): LGHNT, FRNRAP. The CDR3 runs to 14 residues. After removal of 5 bases from V and 0 bases from J, the junction contained 1 base not matched to a gene. The CDR3 here is CASGRQGSTDTQYF. CDR3 DNA: TGTGCTAGTGGTCGACAGGGGAGCACAGATACGCAGTATTTT.

This clone turned up a few times. The V gene is TRBV12-5, the J gene TRBJ1-3; D call uncertain. The V gene lost 0 bases and the J gene lost 4 bases, with 13 bases spanning the gap. Germline lookup yields CDR1 LGHNT and CDR2 FRNRAP. The CDR3 sequence is 16 residues long. CDR3: CASGLVSRLPGNTIYF. The CDR3 DNA reads TGTGCTAGTGGTTTGGTAAGCAGGCTGCCCGGAAACACCATATATTTT. Combining the CDR3 with reference TRBV12-5 and TRBJ1-3 gives the whole variable domain DARVTQTPRHKVTEMGQEVTMRCQPILGHNTVFWYRQTMMQGLELLAYFRNRAPLDDSGMPKDRFSAEMPDATLATLKIQPSEPRDSAVYFCASGLVSRLPGNTIYFGEGSWLTVV.

The chain uses TRBV30 and TRBJ2-1, with TRBD2 as a possible D gene (5 bases). The germline CDR1 and CDR2 sequences are GTSNPN and SVGIG (reference sequence). The CDR3 spans 13 residues. Trimming removed 3 bases at V and 4 bases at J, with 10 bases between. CDR3 DNA: TGTGCCTGGAGGGACTTTCGGTACAATGAGCAGTTCTTC. The encoded protein is CAWRDFRYNEQFF.

The chain carries TRBV28 and TRBJ2-1, with unresolved D. Germline CDR1 is MDHEN and CDR2 is SYDVKM. V dropped 10 bases and J dropped 0 bases, with 13 bases sitting between them. The CDR3 is 14 residues long. CDR3 sequence: CATLKSSSYNEQFF. CDR3 nucleotide sequence: TGTGCCACCCTCAAGTCGAGCTCCTACAATGAGCAGTTCTTC.

The chain has TRBV13 and TRBJ2-3; tentative D call: TRBD2 (6 bases). The V end was cut by 1 base, the J end by 0 bases, with 11 bases between. The CDR3 is 16 amino acids. Per the germline V gene, CDR1 is PRHDT and CDR2 is FYEKMQ (reference sequence). CDR3 bases: TGTGCCAGCAGCTTAGAAGTTAGCGGCAGCACAGATACGCAGTATTTT. Translated: CASSLEVSGSTDTQYF.

This chain links TRBV5-1 with TRBJ1-1; 8 bases map to TRBD1. Trimming cost V 4 bases and J 5 bases; bases outside gene matches: 13. The V gene's germline CDR1 is SGHRS and CDR2 YFSETQ. CDR3 length: 16 residues. In DNA, the CDR3 is TGCGCCAGCAGCCCGGGGGGTCAGGGGGCGGGAACTGAAGCTTTCTTT. This encodes CASSPGGQGAGTEAFF. Full variable domain (missing parts from reference TRBV5-1 and TRBJ1-1): KAGVTQTPRYLIKTRGQQVTLSCSPISGHRSVSWYQQTPGQGLQFLFEYFSETQRNKGNFPGRFSGRQFSNSRSEMNVSTLELGDSALYLCASSPGGQGAGTEAFFGQGTRLTVV.